Listed below are T cell receptor beta chains from one sample, sequenced in a study of blood T cell repertoires in COVID-19. Clones were sequenced by immunoSEQ multiplex PCR, and TCRdb holds only the in-frame ones, with some missing. The sample shows hundreds of thousands of clones, approximately 90% of them seen only once. Input material: PBMCs or T cells enriched from blood (not recorded which). Receptor source: a man in his fifties or sixties who had been exposed to COVID-19. Both conserved end residues are part of each CDR3. Each record gives: D gene, clone size, J gene, V gene, CDR3 DNA, CDR3 protein. A D gene is named only where the DNA matches it firmly. The listing skips clone size in some rows; elsewhere it reads once, few, many or a size class.

TRBD2 . TRBJ2-3 TRBV13 TGTGCCAGCAGCTTAGCGGGGGGGTCACCCGATACGGATACGCAGTATTTT CASSLAGGSPDTDTQYF
TRBD1 . TRBJ1-3 TRBV6-1 TGTGCCAGCAGTGAACAGGGGGCGGTTGGGAACACCATATATTTT CASSEQGAVGNTIYF
. . TRBJ2-5 TRBV10-2 TGCGCCAGCGCCCCGGACAGACAAGAGACCCAGTACTTC CASAPDRQETQYF
. . TRBJ1-1 TRBV28 TGTGCCAGCAGTGCGGGAAACACTGAAGCTTTCTTT CASSAGNTEAFF
. . TRBJ1-1 TRBV9 TGTGCCAGCAGCTCTTCCACAGGGAGCACTGAAGCTTTCTTT CASSSSTGSTEAFF
. . TRBJ2-5 TRBV5-1 TGCGCCAGCAGCTTGGCCGAGTATTCCCTCCCCAAAGAGACCCAGTACTTC CASSLAEYSLPKETQYF
. . TRBJ1-1 TRBV5-1 TGCGCCAGCACCCCCGGCAGGGTAAACACTGAAGCTTTCTTT CASTPGRVNTEAFF
. . TRBJ1-2 TRBV3-1/TRBV3-2 TGTGCCAGCAGCCGATACGGGGATGAGGATGGCTACACCTTC CASSRYGDEDGYTF
TRBD1 few TRBJ2-5 TRBV11-3 TGTGCCAGCAGCTCCCCGAGACAGGGCTCAGAGACCCAGTACTTC CASSSPRQGSETQYF
. . TRBJ1-1 TRBV5-1 TGCGCCAGCAGCCAACAGGGAGGGTCGAACACTGAAGCTTTCTTT CASSQQGGSNTEAFF
. once TRBJ2-4 TRBV4-1 TGCGCCAGCAGCCAAGTATACAGCTTAGCCAAAAACATTCAGTACTTC CASSQVYSLAKNIQYF
. . TRBJ1-2 TRBV6-4 TGTGCCAGCAGTCCGGGATGGGCAGCTTATGGCTACACCTTC CASSPGWAAYGYTF
. . TRBJ1-5 TRBV9 TGTGCCAGCAGCGTGGCGGGGGATAGCAATCAGCCCCAGCATTTT CASSVAGDSNQPQHF
TRBD2 . TRBJ2-3 TRBV7-6 TGTGCCAGCAGCTTAGGTCCAGCGGGGGTGTATGGAGATACGCAGTATTTT CASSLGPAGVYGDTQYF
. . TRBJ1-2 TRBV18 TGTGCCAGCTCACCACGAGTCGATGGTCCCTTGAGCTACACCTTC CASSPRVDGPLSYTF
. . TRBJ2-3 TRBV5-4 TGTGCCAGCAGCTTGGGGTTGCGCGGGGGCACAGATACGCAGTATTTT CASSLGLRGGTDTQYF
TRBD1 . TRBJ2-1 TRBV24-1 TGTGCCACCAGTGATCCCGGGACAGGGGTCTACAATGAGCAGTTCTTC CATSDPGTGVYNEQFF
TRBD1 once TRBJ2-3 TRBV7-9 TGTGCCAGCAGCCCGGGACAGGGGACAGATACGCAGTATTTT CASSPGQGTDTQYF
TRBD1 . TRBJ2-1 TRBV15 TGTGCCACCAGCGCCCGGACAGGGGGCAATGAGCAGTTCTTC CATSARTGGNEQFF
TRBD2 . TRBJ2-3 TRBV9 TGTGCCAGCAGCGTAGATGCGGGGGGTGCAGATACGCAGTATTTT CASSVDAGGADTQYF
. . TRBJ1-1 TRBV5-1 TGCGCCAGCAGCTTACAGACAGCGAACACTGAAGCTTTCTTT CASSLQTANTEAFF
. . TRBJ1-1 TRBV7-3 TGTGCCAGCAGCTCCCAGGGAGGCGCTGAAGCTTTCTTT CASSSQGGAEAFF
TRBD1 . TRBJ1-5 TRBV20-1 TGCAGTGCTAGTTCCCCGGACAGGGGGGAACAGCCCCAGCATTTT CSASSPDRGEQPQHF
. . TRBJ1-1 TRBV4-1 TGCGCCAGCAGCCCGACAGCCCTGCAGGGGAACACTGAAGCTTTCTTT CASSPTALQGNTEAFF
TRBD1 . TRBJ1-2 TRBV2 TGTGCCAGCAGGATGGGACAGATAAACAACTATGGCTACACCTTC CASRMGQINNYGYTF
. once TRBJ2-5 TRBV6-5 TGTGCCAGCAGTTCAGGGGTAGAGGGGACCCAGTACTTC CASSSGVEGTQYF
TRBD1 . TRBJ1-1 TRBV9 TGTGCCAGCAGCGTAGGGGCAGGGGGCAGGACTGAAGCTTTCTTT CASSVGAGGRTEAFF
TRBD1 . TRBJ2-7 TRBV5-1 TGCGCCAGCAGCACATCCGGGACAGGGGGAGACGAGCAGTACTTC CASSTSGTGGDEQYF
. . TRBJ1-3 TRBV2 TGTGCCAGCAGTGTGACACGTGGAAACACCATATATTTT CASSVTRGNTIYF
. few TRBJ2-2 TRBV12-3/TRBV12-4 TGTGCCAGCAGGAAGGAGGTCGCCGGGGAGCTGTTTTTT CASRKEVAGELFF
. . TRBJ2-1 TRBV3-1/TRBV3-2 TGTGCCAGCGCCTCGGCTAGCCGTCTCAATGAGCAGTTCTTC CASASASRLNEQFF
. once TRBJ2-1 TRBV9 TGTGCCAGCAGCGTAGATCCTAGCTACAATGAGCAGTTCTTC CASSVDPSYNEQFF
. . TRBJ2-7 TRBV2 TGTGCCAGCAGAGGACAGACCTACGAGCAGTACTTC CASRGQTYEQYF
TRBD1 . TRBJ2-7 TRBV18 TGTGCCAGCTCGTCCGGGACAGGGCACTACGAGCAGTACTTC CASSSGTGHYEQYF
. . TRBJ2-3 TRBV5-1 TGCGCCAGTAGAGCGAGGATAGAGACAGATACGCAGTATTTT CASRARIETDTQYF
. . TRBJ2-1 TRBV19 TGTGCCAGTAGTATAGTTTCCGGCAATGAGCAGTTCTTC CASSIVSGNEQFF
. . TRBJ1-3 TRBV28 TGTGCCAGCAGGTCAGGTACTGGAAACACCATATATTTT CASRSGTGNTIYF
. . TRBJ1-2 TRBV4-2 TGTGCCAGCACCCTAGGGAGGGTTACTAACTATGGCTACACCTTC CASTLGRVTNYGYTF
TRBD2 once TRBJ2-2 TRBV4-1 TGCGCCAGCAGCCAAGTGCGGGGGACCGGGGAGCTGTTTTTT CASSQVRGTGELFF
. . TRBJ1-6 TRBV10-3 TGTGCCATCAGTGGAACACCCGGGTACGCTTCCTATAATTCACCCCTCCACTTT CAISGTPGYASYNSPLHF
TRBD1 . TRBJ2-7 TRBV29-1 TGCAGCGTTGTCCGGACAGGGGCCTACGAGCAGTACTTC CSVVRTGAYEQYF
. . TRBJ1-2 TRBV5-1 TGCGCCAGCAGCCCGTCGCGTGCGGGCGCCGGTCTAGATGGCTACACCTTC CASSPSRAGAGLDGYTF
. . TRBJ2-3 TRBV28 TGTGCCAGCAGTTTATCCCAAACAGATACGCAGTATTTT CASSLSQTDTQYF
TRBD2 . TRBJ2-7 TRBV9 TGTGCCAGCAGCGTCCAAGGGGAGATAGCGGGTACGACCTACGAGCAGTACTTC CASSVQGEIAGTTYEQYF
. . TRBJ2-7 TRBV6-5 TGTGCCAGCAGTTACCTAATTAGGACACAGGCGTACGAGCAGTACTTC CASSYLIRTQAYEQYF
. . TRBJ2-1 TRBV5-1 TGCGCCAGCAGCCTGAGCATCTCCTACAATGAGCAGTTCTTC CASSLSISYNEQFF
. . TRBJ2-7 TRBV5-4 TGTGCCAGCAGCTTGGGGGGCTTCCTCTCCTACGAGCAGTACTTC CASSLGGFLSYEQYF
. . TRBJ1-2 TRBV28 TGTGCCAGCAAAACCCTTATGGGCAGGGACTATGGCTACACCTTC CASKTLMGRDYGYTF
. once TRBJ1-1 TRBV18 TGTGCCAGCTCACGTCAGAACACTGAAGCTTTCTTT CASSRQNTEAFF
TRBD2 . TRBJ2-1 TRBV20-1 TGCAGTGCTAGTGGCGGGAGTGCCTACAATGAGCAGTTCTTC CSASGGSAYNEQFF
TRBD1 once TRBJ2-5 TRBV7-9 TGTGCCAGCAGCTCGATGACAGGGGTGGGGGAGACCCAGTACTTC CASSSMTGVGETQYF
TRBD2 once TRBJ2-5 TRBV5-1 TGCGCCAGCAGCCCGGGACTAGCGGGAGAAGAGACCCAGTACTTC CASSPGLAGEETQYF
. . TRBJ1-5 TRBV18 TGTGCCAGCTCACCAAGGCGGAAGACGGCGGCTGGCAATCAGCCCCAGCATTTT CASSPRRKTAAGNQPQHF